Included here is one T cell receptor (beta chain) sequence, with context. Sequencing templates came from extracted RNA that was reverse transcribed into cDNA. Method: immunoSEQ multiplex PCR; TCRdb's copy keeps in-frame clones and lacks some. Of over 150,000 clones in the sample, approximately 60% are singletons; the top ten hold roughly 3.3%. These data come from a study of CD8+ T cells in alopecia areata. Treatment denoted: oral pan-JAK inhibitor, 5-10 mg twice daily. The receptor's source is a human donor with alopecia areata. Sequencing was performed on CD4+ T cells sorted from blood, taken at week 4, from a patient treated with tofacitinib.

The CDR3 spells CASSLQTGGTTEAFF. The CDR3 DNA is TGTGCCAGCAGCCTTCAAACGGGGGGCACCACTGAAGCTTTCTTT. The chain recombines TRBV5-4 with TRBJ1-1, with a tentative D call TRBD1 (6 bases). V was cut by 4 bases and J by 4 bases, with 17 bases left in between. Germline assignment: CDR1 SGHNT and CDR2 YYREEE (reference sequence). There are 15 residues in the CDR3.